This T cell receptor (beta chain) was sequenced in a study of vaccination effects on CD4 cells after COVID-19. Assay: immunoSEQ multiplex PCR; the TCRdb copy retains only in-frame clones and omits some. The table lists 20,000 to 30,000 clones, about 80% of them singletons. The CDR3 has 15 residues. Germline lookup yields CDR1 MGHRA and CDR2 YSYEKL. V lost 1 base and J 4 bases, leaving 10 bases between the germline ends. Whole-study findings and limits: Few convalescent patients, and no early post-infection timepoints, were available to the study. Spike-reactive clones present post-vaccine in convalescents were predominantly new vaccine-induced clones.

Worth noting for this clone: Its antigen is currently unknown.

Sequencing followed a ViraFEST assay step that expanded antigen-specific CD4+ T cells with viral peptide pools. When about ten days of culture had elapsed, CD4+ T cells were isolated. This individual tested PCR-positive for SARS-CoV-2 infection between March and December 2020. About 2 million PBMC were seeded per well and grown in the presence of around 10 IU/ml IL-2 and 8.5 to 10 ug/ml peptides. The chain links TRBV4-1 to TRBJ1-4; D gene ambiguous. The specimen comprised CD4+ T cells from PBMCs cultured with HCoV-NL63 spike peptides, sampled before COVID-19 vaccination. This TCR was recovered from a human donor who had a prior SARS-CoV-2 infection. The CDR3 nucleotides are TGCGCCAGCAGCCAAGGGGTTCTGTTTAATGAAAAACTGTTTTTT. Translated, it gives CASSQGVLFNEKLFF.